In this sample, the clone carrying this T cell receptor beta chain turned up a few times. The data belong to a study of T-cell memory formation after mild COVID-19. TCRdb redid the calling of the 5' RACE reads with MiXCR, one entry per CDR3 protein. This table has 150,000 to 200,000 distinct CDR3 sequences, roughly 31% appearing once. V was shortened by 3 bases and J by 6 bases, with 14 bases between the two germline ends. Germline CDR1 and CDR2: LGHDT and YNNKEL (reference sequence). This CDR3 has 15 residues. Sequences were obtained from PBMCs or a T cell subset sorted from them (not recorded which). The V gene is TRBV3-1, the J gene TRBJ2-2; TRBD2 might be the D (7 bases). This sequence was found in an adult woman who had mild COVID-19 (a few samples of this study predate the infection). Cell type and time point are not known. CDR3 sequence: CASSQSWGGSGELFF. CDR3 nucleotide sequence: TGTGCCAGCAGCCAGTCTTGGGGGGGCTCCGGGGAGCTGTTTTTT.